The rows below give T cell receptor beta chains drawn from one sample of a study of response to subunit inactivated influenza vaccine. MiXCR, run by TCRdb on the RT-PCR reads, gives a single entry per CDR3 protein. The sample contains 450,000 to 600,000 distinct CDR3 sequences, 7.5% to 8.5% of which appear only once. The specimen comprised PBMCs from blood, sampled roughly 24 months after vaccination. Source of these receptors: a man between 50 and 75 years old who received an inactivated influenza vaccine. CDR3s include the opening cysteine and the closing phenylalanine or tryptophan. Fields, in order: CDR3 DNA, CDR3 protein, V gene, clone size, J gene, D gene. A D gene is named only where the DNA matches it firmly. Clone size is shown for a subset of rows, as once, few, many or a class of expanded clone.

TGCGCCAGCAGCCAAGATGTAGGCACGGCTCTCGTTTCACCCCTCCACTTT	CASSQDVGTALVSPLHF	TRBV4-3	NA	TRBJ1-6	NA
TGTGCCAGCAGCTACGGCGGAGGGGGTGGCTACACCTTC	CASSYGGGGGYTF	TRBV6-5	NA	TRBJ1-2	NA
TGTGCCAGCAGGCCGGGACAGAAGAACACTGAAGCTTTCTTT	CASRPGQKNTEAFF	TRBV6-1	few	TRBJ1-1	TRBD1
TGTGCCATCAGTGAGCCTCAGGGACTAGCGGGAGGGATCAATGAGCAGTTCTTC	CAISEPQGLAGGINEQFF	TRBV10-3	NA	TRBJ2-1	TRBD2
TGTGCCAGCAGCTTAGATTGGGGGACAGATACGCAGTATTTT	CASSLDWGTDTQYF	TRBV11-2	many	TRBJ2-3	NA
TGTGCCAGCAGCTTAACTCAGGGTTCTGAAGCTTTCTTT	CASSLTQGSEAFF	TRBV7-9	NA	TRBJ1-1	NA
TGCGCCAGCAGCTACGGGACACCGAACACCGGGGAGCTGTTTTTT	CASSYGTPNTGELFF	TRBV4-1	many	TRBJ2-2	NA
TGTGCCAGCAGCCTTACCCCCGGGACAGGGGGCTACGAGCAGTACTTC	CASSLTPGTGGYEQYF	TRBV28	few	TRBJ2-7	TRBD1
TGTGCCAGCTCACCACTGGGACCGGCGTACGGGGAGCTGTTTTTT	CASSPLGPAYGELFF	TRBV18	NA	TRBJ2-2	NA
TGTGCCACCAGAAAAGTAGGGGCGACTGAAGCTTTCTTT	CATRKVGATEAFF	TRBV6-2/TRBV6-3	few	TRBJ1-1	NA
TGCGCCAGCAGTCCCAACCTACAGGGAATCAGGGAGACCCAGTACTTC	CASSPNLQGIRETQYF	TRBV4-1	NA	TRBJ2-5	NA
TGTGCCTGCAGCAAAAGACGGGGCATCCAACTATCTGGGGCCAACGTCCTGACTTTC	CACSKRRGIQLSGANVLTF	TRBV3-1	NA	TRBJ2-6	NA
TGTGCCAGCAGGTCGGGACTAGAGTTGAATGAGCAGTTCTTC	CASRSGLELNEQFF	TRBV12-3/TRBV12-4	NA	TRBJ2-1	TRBD2
TGTGCCAGTCGACTAGCGGGAGGGGATGAGCAGTTCTTC	CASRLAGGDEQFF	TRBV6-1	few	TRBJ2-1	TRBD2
TGTGCCAGCAGCCCCTGGCGGGACACCTACGAGCAGTACTTC	CASSPWRDTYEQYF	TRBV11-2	NA	TRBJ2-7	NA
TGTGCCAGCAGGGAGCAGGAGGGGCGCCCCTACGAGCAGTACTTC	CASREQEGRPYEQYF	TRBV2	few	TRBJ2-7	NA
TGTGCCAGCAGCCCAGCAAGAGGTGGCGAGCAGTACTTC	CASSPARGGEQYF	TRBV4-2	NA	TRBJ2-7	NA
TGTGCCAGCAGTAGGACCGAGCGCAATCAGCCCCAGCATTTT	CASSRTERNQPQHF	TRBV12-3/TRBV12-4	NA	TRBJ1-5	NA
TGTGCCAGCAGTCCTCGGACTAGCGGGGCCGGCAATGAGCAGTTCTTC	CASSPRTSGAGNEQFF	TRBV12-3/TRBV12-4	many	TRBJ2-1	TRBD2
TGTGCCAGCAGCCAAGCCTACCGATACGAGCAGTACTTC	CASSQAYRYEQYF	TRBV3-1	NA	TRBJ2-7	NA
TGCGCCAGCAGCCAGCAGGGAGACTACGAGCAGTACTTC	CASSQQGDYEQYF	TRBV4-1	NA	TRBJ2-7	NA
TGCAGTGCTAGAGTGGCTTTCGGCACTGAAGCTTTCTTT	CSARVAFGTEAFF	TRBV20-1	few	TRBJ1-1	NA
TGTGCCAGCACCTTTACATTGGGGGTCGGCACCGGGGAGCTGTTTTTT	CASTFTLGVGTGELFF	TRBV6-2/TRBV6-3	many	TRBJ2-2	NA
TGTGCCAGTAGTATAGGTAGCGGGAGGCAGAATGAGCAGTTCTTC	CASSIGSGRQNEQFF	TRBV19	NA	TRBJ2-1	TRBD2
TGCGCCAGCAGCTTGTCAGGAGAAAGTTTTTCACCCCTCCACTTT	CASSLSGESFSPLHF	TRBV5-1	few	TRBJ1-6	NA
TGTGCCAGCAGCCCGGGAGTGGGACTCGGTACAGATACGCAGTATTTT	CASSPGVGLGTDTQYF	TRBV7-9	few	TRBJ2-3	NA
TGCGCCAGCAGCCAAGAAGGGACAGGGTTTGAAAAACTGTTTTTT	CASSQEGTGFEKLFF	TRBV4-1	many	TRBJ1-4	TRBD1
TGCGCCAGCAGCGCCAGCGGGAGTACGCAGTATTTT	CASSASGSTQYF	TRBV5-1	many	TRBJ2-3	TRBD2
TGTGCCAGCAGTAAGGGACTAGCGGGCCCTTTCGATGAGCAGTTCTTC	CASSKGLAGPFDEQFF	TRBV27	many	TRBJ2-1	TRBD2
TGTGCCAGCAGCGTAGATTACAATGAGCAGTTCTTC	CASSVDYNEQFF	TRBV9	many	TRBJ2-1	NA
TGTGCCTCACACCAGGCAGGGGCCACGGGTACGCAGTATTTT	CASHQAGATGTQYF	TRBV28	NA	TRBJ2-3	NA
TGTGCCACCAGTGAACCTACAGGGGGAGGCCTCAATGAGCAGTTCTTC	CATSEPTGGGLNEQFF	TRBV24-1	few	TRBJ2-1	TRBD1
TGCGCCAGCAGTCAATCCGACAGGCTGCTGTTTTTT	CASSQSDRLLFF	TRBV23-1	many	TRBJ2-2	NA
TGCAGTGCTAGAGCGCAGGGGGTGGATTACTATGGCTACACCTTC	CSARAQGVDYYGYTF	TRBV20-1	NA	TRBJ1-2	TRBD1
TGTGCCAGCAGCTCCGGACTCACACGCTTTACAGATACGCAGTATTTT	CASSSGLTRFTDTQYF	TRBV6-1	many	TRBJ2-3	NA
TGTGCCAGCAGCGTAGCGCAGGGGAGACATGGCTACACCTTC	CASSVAQGRHGYTF	TRBV9	NA	TRBJ1-2	NA
TGTGCCAGCAGCTTAATGGGTATTTCAGATACGCAGTATTTT	CASSLMGISDTQYF	TRBV7-2	few	TRBJ2-3	NA
TGCAGTGCTAGAGCTACACTGGGTGTAGATACGCAGTATTTT	CSARATLGVDTQYF	TRBV20-1	NA	TRBJ2-3	NA
TGTGCCAGCAGTGTGGCGACTAAGGGCTATGGCTACACCTTC	CASSVATKGYGYTF	TRBV27	NA	TRBJ1-2	NA
TGTGCCAGCAGCCAAGCCGGGACTAGCACCGGGGAGCTGTTTTTT	CASSQAGTSTGELFF	TRBV3-1	NA	TRBJ2-2	TRBD2
TGTGCCAGCAGCTTTCCAGGGTGGGAGCAGTACTTC	CASSFPGWEQYF	TRBV7-2	NA	TRBJ2-7	NA
TGTGCCAGCAGTTACTCTAGGTCTGAGGGTCGCTCCTACGAGCAGTACTTC	CASSYSRSEGRSYEQYF	TRBV6-7	NA	TRBJ2-7	NA
TGTGCCAGCAGTTTTTCTGGTATCTCCTACGAGCAGTACTTC	CASSFSGISYEQYF	TRBV28	NA	TRBJ2-7	NA
TGCAGTGCCAGAACAGGGGGCGCTTACAATGAGCAGTTCTTC	CSARTGGAYNEQFF	TRBV20-1	few	TRBJ2-1	TRBD1
TGTGCCAGCAGCCCCAGACTAGCGGATACCGGGGAGCTGTTTTTT	CASSPRLADTGELFF	TRBV7-9	many	TRBJ2-2	TRBD2
TGTGCCAGTAGTCCGGGGACAGGGAGGGGTCTAGAGACCCAGTACTTC	CASSPGTGRGLETQYF	TRBV19	few	TRBJ2-5	TRBD1
TGTGCCGTAAGCGGGGCACCACAGTTCGCCGAGCAGTACTTC	CAVSGAPQFAEQYF	TRBV24-1	many	TRBJ2-7	TRBD2
TGTGCCAGCAGCCTACTAGCGGGGGGTCCCGTTGAGCAGTTCTTC	CASSLLAGGPVEQFF	TRBV7-2	many	TRBJ2-1	TRBD2
TGTGCCAGCAGACTCCCGGGGGGGAACGAGCAGTACTTC	CASRLPGGNEQYF	TRBV11-2	many	TRBJ2-7	TRBD2
TGTGCCAGCAGCCAAGGGGGGCGAGGCACCGGGGAGCTGTTTTTT	CASSQGGRGTGELFF	TRBV4-2	NA	TRBJ2-2	NA